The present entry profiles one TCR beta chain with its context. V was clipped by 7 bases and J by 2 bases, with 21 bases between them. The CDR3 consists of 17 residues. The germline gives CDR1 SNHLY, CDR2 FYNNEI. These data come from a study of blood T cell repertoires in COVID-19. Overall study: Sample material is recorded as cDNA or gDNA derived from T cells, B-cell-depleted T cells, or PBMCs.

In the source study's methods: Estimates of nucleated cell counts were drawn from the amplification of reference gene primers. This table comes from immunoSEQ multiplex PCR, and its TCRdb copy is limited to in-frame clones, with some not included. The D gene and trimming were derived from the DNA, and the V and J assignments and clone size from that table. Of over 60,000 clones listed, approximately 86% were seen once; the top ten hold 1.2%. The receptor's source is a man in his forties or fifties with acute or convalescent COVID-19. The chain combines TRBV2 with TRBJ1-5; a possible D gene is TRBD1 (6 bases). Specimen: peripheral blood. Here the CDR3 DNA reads TGTGCCAGCATTCTGGACAGAGGCTATAGCGGCAATCAGCCCCAGCATTTT. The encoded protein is CASILDRGYSGNQPQHF.